This T cell receptor (beta chain) came from a study of early T cells in non-severe SARS-CoV-2 infection (dated by TCRdb to about 2021). Study-level background: TCR sequencing used bulk RNA from unsorted whole blood, so alpha and beta chains could not be paired. Overall results and qualifications from the work: VDJdb matching was skewed toward anti-spike CD8 responses and likely underestimated virus-specific expansions, missing private and CD4 specificities.

Library prep was done by 5' RACE. TCRdb lists the instrument as NextSeq 500. To correct for sequencing error and PCR bias, the TCR library protocol tagged individual cDNA molecules with unique molecular identifiers. TCR alpha and beta chains were both sequenced, and the abundances of alpha and beta sequences in each sample were closely correlated with each other. On the authors' methods: Decombinator V4 was used to perform V gene, J gene and CDR3 annotation of TCR sequences. Expanded TCRs were defined as changing significantly between any two time points under a Poisson model with p below 0.0001. TCR abundances were normalised to the total number of TCRs sequenced per sample and were expressed as counts per million. TRAV1-2 paired with TRAJ12, TRAJ20 or TRAJ33 defined MAIT TCRs, while TRAV10 paired with TRAJ18 defined iNKT TCRs. VDJdb, accessed on 1 November 2021, was searched for TCRs annotated for CMV, EBV and SARS-CoV-2, and TCRs annotated for more than one antigen were excluded. The public reads were quality trimmed at Q25 with fastp and then assembled into clones with MiXCR by TCRdb, keeping productive beta chains. Records with the same CDR3 protein are collapsed into one entry carrying the most frequent genes and DNA. The V and J calls and clone size come from TCRdb's table, not from the authors' own analysis. The sample table contains 55,000 to 70,000 distinct CDR3 sequences; only one count was recorded for 12% of them. In total, the top ten clones hold 1.5% to 2% of the sample.

V loses 6 bases, J loses 10 bases, and the germline ends lie 13 bases apart. The CDR1 and CDR2 encoded by the germline V gene (reference sequence) are LGHDT and YNNKEL. The CDR3 is 12 residues long, ends included. The entry retains the CDR3 DNA only, 36 bases that are in frame from base 1. A case-control design nested within a healthcare worker cohort in London, UK, was used, with weekly nasopharyngeal swab PCR tests and blood sampling performed. Between 23 and 31 March 2020, the week of the UK lockdown, healthcare workers were enrolled and then followed up weekly for as long as 16 weeks. Remarks on this clonotype: Its target antigen remains unknown. The CDR3 ends on some other residue instead of the conserved phenylalanine or tryptophan, so this is likely a read error.

Input material: whole blood. The sequence derives from an adult who was a healthcare worker with PCR-confirmed SARS-CoV-2 infection or an uninfected control (not recorded which). The V gene is TRBV3-1 and the J gene is TRBJ2-1; perhaps TRBD2 is the D gene, with 5 bases matching. The CDR3 protein sequence reads: CASRQLEGEQFI. The bases read TGTGCCAGCAGGCAACTAGAAGGCGAGCAGTTCATC.